A single sample gave rise to the 22 T cell receptor beta chains below, sequenced in a study of T cells in Graves' hyperthyroidism and ophthalmopathy. Authors of the study amplified TCR beta CDR3 regions from RNA transcripts. First-round RT-PCR with HTBI primers amplified the TCR CDR3 region. A single record per CDR3 protein comes from TCRdb applying MiXCR to the multiplex PCR reads. The sample lists a few hundred thousand distinct CDR3 sequences; about 43% were seen once. Sequenced material: peripheral blood or thyroid tissue (not recorded which). The receptors were gathered from an adult woman with Graves' disease, either hyperthyroidism or ophthalmopathy (not recorded which).

The chain combines TRBV15 with TRBJ1-2, with a possible D match to TRBD1 (6 bases). The germline CDR1 and CDR2 sequences are LNHNV and YYDKDF (reference sequence). Trimming left V 0 bases short and J 6 bases short, with 14 bases between. The CDR3 length is 15 residues. The CDR3 coding sequence is TGTGCCACCAGCAGAGATTTGGGGGCTCACGATGGCTACACCTTC. Residues: CATSRDLGAHDGYTF.

This clonotype appeared many times. This chain connects TRBV10-3 to TRBJ1-2; no clear D. The germline V gene encodes CDR1 ENHRY and CDR2 SYGVKD. This CDR3 comprises 13 residues. Trimming removed 7 bases at V and 1 base at J, with 10 bases between. CDR3 region: CAINEQINYGYTF. CDR3 nucleotides: TGTGCCATCAACGAACAGATTAACTATGGCTACACCTTC.

This rearrangement joins TRBV9 to TRBJ2-3; 8 nucleotides line up with TRBD2. The J segment lost 3 bases and the V segment lost 3 bases, leaving 9 bases of the junction unmatched. This CDR3 region has 16 residues. Germline CDR1 SGDLS, CDR2 YYNGEE. CDR3: CASSEGAGVETDTQYF. CDR3 DNA sequence: TGTGCCAGCAGCGAGGGAGCGGGAGTTGAAACAGATACGCAGTATTTT.

V and J are TRBV7-8 and TRBJ2-7, with TRBD2 matching over 11 bases. V shed 5 bases, J shed 7 bases, and the junction held 10 bases outside the gene matches. Germline V gene data show CDR1 as SGHVS and CDR2 as FQNEAQ. The CDR3 extends over 15 amino acids. The CDR3 loop is CASSPLAGGPREQYF. CDR3 coding DNA: TGTGCCAGCAGCCCCTTAGCGGGAGGGCCTCGGGAGCAGTACTTC.

This clonotype was detected many times. V and J are TRBV7-9 and TRBJ2-6; D perhaps matches TRBD1 (6 bases). Germline loops: CDR1 SEHNR, CDR2 FQNEAQ (reference sequence). V was clipped by 5 bases and J by 18 bases, with 20 bases between them. The CDR3 covers 13 residues. In nucleotides, the CDR3 is TGTGCCAGCAGCCATCGTAACCCCAGGGGTCCGACTTTC. This sequence encodes CASSHRNPRGPTF.

This clonotype showed up just a few times. The DNA of the CDR3 is TGTGCCAGCAGTCCTGACAGGGCCTACTATGGCTACACCTTC. It codes for CASSPDRAYYGYTF. V gene TRBV7-9 combines with J gene TRBJ1-2; the match to TRBD1 covers 7 bases. The V gene end was trimmed by 6 bases and the J gene end by 3 bases; junction bases not matched to a gene: 7. The CDR3 is 14 amino acids. The germline gives CDR1 SEHNR, CDR2 FQNEAQ (reference sequence).

This rearrangement joins TRBV11-1 to TRBJ2-1, with no clear D. Looked up from germline, CDR1 is SGHAT and CDR2 is FQDESV (reference sequence). The V gene lost 0 bases and the J gene lost 5 bases, with 8 bases spanning the gap. The CDR3 consists of 14 residues. For the CDR3, the DNA is TGTGCCAGCAGCTTAGCGGAAATAAACAATGAGCAGTTCTTC. The encoded protein is CASSLAEINNEQFF.

Concerning this clonotype itself: Relative to the germline gene, one junction end is altered; a read error may explain this. The gene calls are TRBV29-1 and TRBJ1-2; D not certain. The CDR3 runs to 8 residues. CDR1 and CDR2 from the germline V gene are SQVTM and ANQGSEA. CDR3 region: CSVLAGAF. CDR3 DNA sequence: TGCAGCGTCTTAGCGGGAGCCTTC.

This chain joins TRBV15 and TRBJ2-6, with a tentative D call TRBD2 (5 bases). The CDR3 spans 14 residues. V lost 0 bases to trimming and J lost 11 bases, with 11 bases between them. Germline V gene lookup returns CDR1 LNHNV and CDR2 YYDKDF (reference sequence). The CDR3 DNA sequence: TGTGCCACCAGCAGAGATCGGGGAGATCACGTCCTGACTTTC. Protein product: CATSRDRGDHVLTF.

Notes on this clonotype: One base away lies a much larger clone, so this may be a sequencing read error. The J gene is TRBJ2-7, the V gene TRBV12-3 or TRBV12-4; 7 bases agree with TRBD2. Trimming cost V 5 bases and J 3 bases; bases outside gene matches: 7. This CDR3 has 14 residues. This CDR3 is CASSRRELDYEQYF. As DNA, the CDR3 is TGTGCCAGCAGTCGGCGGGAGTTGGACTACGAGCAGTACTTC.

The chain joins TRBV7-9 to TRBJ1-4; D is uncertain. This CDR3 contains 15 residues. Germline V gives CDR1 SEHNR, CDR2 FQNEAQ (reference sequence). V lost 1 base and J lost 5, with 11 bases in between. This CDR3 reads CASSLVLGRNEKLFF. The CDR3 bases are TGTGCCAGCAGCTTAGTCTTGGGGAGGAATGAAAAACTGTTTTTT.

CDR3 bases: TGCAGTGCTAGAGGGGCGGGAGTAGAGACCCAGCATTTT. Encoded protein: CSARGAGVETQHF. The J gene is TRBJ1-5, the V gene TRBV20-1; D unclear. Trimming stripped 1 base from V and 11 bases from J, with 15 bases between. This CDR3 region has 13 residues. Germline V CDR1 and CDR2: DFQATT, SNEGSKA (reference sequence).

The chain uses TRBV4-2 and TRBJ2-7, with TRBD2 identical over 13 bases. In germline, CDR1 is LGHNA, CDR2 YNFKEQ. J was trimmed by 0 bases and V by 5 bases; bases with no gene match: 4. This CDR3 is built from 16 residues. In DNA, the CDR3 is TGTGCCAGCAGCAAAGGACTAGCGGGAGTCTCCTACGAGCAGTACTTC. It is translated as CASSKGLAGVSYEQYF.

This clonotype was seen more than once but under ten times. The CDR3 DNA sequence: TGTGCCATCAGTGAGTTGATGGTCTCGGCAGAGAACACTGAAGCTTTCTTT. It specifies CAISELMVSAENTEAFF. This chain connects TRBV10-3 to TRBJ1-1; D gene unclear. The CDR3 spans 17 residues. In germline, CDR1 is ENHRY, CDR2 SYGVKD. V was pared by 1 base and J by 1 base, with 16 bases between.

The chain joins TRBV5-1 to TRBJ1-2; tentatively, D is TRBD1 (6 bases). Per germline, CDR1 SGHRS and CDR2 YFSETQ. Deletions cut 7 bases from V and 6 bases from J, with 13 bases between. This CDR3 contains 12 residues. The CDR3 region has the DNA TGCGCCAGCCGTAAACAGGGCCATGGCTACACCTTC. Its protein product is CASRKQGHGYTF. Looking up the rest from reference TRBV5-1 and TRBJ1-2 gives the full variable domain: KAGVTQTPRYLIKTRGQQVTLSCSPISGHRSVSWYQQTPGQGLQFLFEYFSETQRNKGNFPGRFSGRQFSNSRSEMNVSTLELGDSALYLCASRKQGHGYTFGSGTRLTVV.

The V call is TRBV15, the J call TRBJ1-2; TRBD1 might be the D (6 bases). The germline gives CDR1 LNHNV, CDR2 YYDKDF (reference sequence). The CDR3 spans 16 residues. Trimming took 0 bases from V and 0 from J, leaving 11 bases between them. The CDR3 here is CATSREPRQANYGYTF. Here the CDR3 DNA reads TGTGCCACCAGCAGAGAACCGAGACAGGCTAACTATGGCTACACCTTC.

This clonotype occurred many times. V and J are TRBV7-2 and TRBJ2-7; no clear D gene. V lost 1 base and J 3 bases, leaving 13 bases between the germline ends. This CDR3 spans 15 amino acids. In germline, CDR1 is SGHTA, CDR2 FQGNSA. CDR3 coding DNA: TGTGCCAGCAGCTTAGAGGCAGACGTAAGCTACGAGCAGTACTTC. Protein sequence: CASSLEADVSYEQYF.

This clonotype has a count of ten or more. The chain combines TRBV10-3 with TRBJ1-6; D is undetermined. Trimming took 7 bases from V and 7 from J, leaving 17 bases between them. Looked up from germline, CDR1 is ENHRY and CDR2 is SYGVKD. The CDR3 covers 15 residues. This CDR3 reads CAITRQPDQNSPLHF. The CDR3 bases are TGTGCCATCACCCGTCAGCCGGACCAGAATTCACCCCTCCACTTT.

This clonotype was counted at least ten times. V usage is TRBV5-1 and J usage is TRBJ1-4; TRBD1 matches 8 bases. Germline V gene data show CDR1 as SGHRS and CDR2 as YFSETQ. V lost 3 bases and J lost 8; bases outside the gene matches: 6. This CDR3 region has 14 residues. The CDR3 DNA reads as TGCGCCAGCAGCTCTGGACAGGGATGGGAAAAACTGTTTTTT. Translating gives CASSSGQGWEKLFF.

There are many counts of this clonotype. This chain joins TRBV2 and TRBJ2-7, with TRBD2 identical over 9 bases. From germline, CDR1 is SNHLY and CDR2 FYNNEI. The CDR3 sequence is 15 residues long. V was pared by 2 bases and J by 6 bases, with 8 bases of the junction left unmatched. The CDR3 DNA follows: TGTGCCAGCAGTGAAAAAGGGACTAGCCTCTCCGAGCAGTACTTC. Translating gives CASSEKGTSLSEQYF.

This clonotype was found many times. The rearrangement joins TRBV6-5 to TRBJ1-1; 7 positions agree with TRBD1. The J segment lost 5 bases and the V segment lost 2 bases, leaving 8 bases of the junction unmatched. Germline assignment: CDR1 MNHEY and CDR2 SVGAGI. The CDR3 loop spans 15 amino acids. The DNA of the CDR3 is TGTGCCAGCAGTTACGGGGGCACAGGGGTTACTGAAGCTTTCTTT. Protein: CASSYGGTGVTEAFF.

This clonotype was observed many times. CDR3 protein: CASSLGQGTHNSPLHF. The CDR3 DNA reads as TGTGCCAGCAGTTTGGGCCAGGGGACACATAATTCACCCCTCCACTTT. V is TRBV27 and J is TRBJ1-6; weak D call: TRBD1 (6 bases). The CDR3 contains 16 residues. The V and J ends lost 3 bases and 5 bases respectively, with 14 bases between them. From germline, CDR1 is MNHEY and CDR2 SMNVEV (reference sequence).